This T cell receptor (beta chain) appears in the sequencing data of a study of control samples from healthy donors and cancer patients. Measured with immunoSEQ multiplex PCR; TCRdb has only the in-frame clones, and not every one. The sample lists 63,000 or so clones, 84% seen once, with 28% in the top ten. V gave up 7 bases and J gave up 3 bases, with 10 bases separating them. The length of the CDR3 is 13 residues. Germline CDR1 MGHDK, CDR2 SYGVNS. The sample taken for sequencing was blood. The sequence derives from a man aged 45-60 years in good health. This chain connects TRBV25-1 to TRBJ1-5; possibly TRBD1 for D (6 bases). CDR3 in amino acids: CASTRGYNQPQHF. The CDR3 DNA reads TGTGCCAGCACCAGGGGATACAATCAGCCCCAGCATTTT. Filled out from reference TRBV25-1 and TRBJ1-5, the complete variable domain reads EADIYQTPRYLVIGTGKKITLECSQTMGHDKMYWYQQDPGMELHLIHYSYGVNSTEKGDLSSESTVSRIRTEHFPLTLESARPSHTSQYLCASTRGYNQPQHFGDGTRLSIL.